The T cell receptor beta chain under discussion was sequenced for a study of cytomegalovirus exposure and HLA in healthy donors. The CDR3 has 15 residues. V gave up 5 bases and J gave up 5 bases, with 18 bases separating them. CDR1 and CDR2 (germline): MNHEY, SVGAGI. Notes on the study in general: Researchers reported that a few CMV-associated chains were confirmed in vitro as CMV antigen-specific.

The PCR was carried out with 60 Vbeta primers and 13 Jbeta primers. The table came from immunoSEQ multiplex PCR; TCRdb's copy has only in-frame clones and leaves some out. The sample shows about 160,000 clones, roughly 77% of them seen only once. For this clone: The target antigen is unknown.

Input material: PBMCs. The chain uses TRBV6-5 and TRBJ1-1; TRBD1 might be the D (5 bases). The sequence was collected from a woman aged 18-29 years in good health and CMV-seronegative. CDR3 amino acids: CASSLRGGVGTEAFF. As DNA, the CDR3 is TGTGCCAGCAGTCTACGGGGGGGGGTCGGGACTGAAGCTTTCTTT.